This T cell receptor (beta chain) originates from a study of blood T cell repertoires in COVID-19. Across the study: There were acute and convalescent COVID-19 samples, and they came from the United States, Italy and Spain. Sources were T cells, B-cell-depleted T cells, or PBMCs; the material itself was cDNA or gDNA.

In the authors' methods: Amplification of reference gene primers was used by the study to estimate nucleated cell counts. The method was immunoSEQ multiplex PCR; TCRdb's version includes in-frame clones alone and lacks a portion of them. From that table come the V and J calls and clone size; the DNA was used to work out D and trimming. Of under 250,000 clones in the sample, around three quarters were seen once. This clone was seen at least ten times. Sequenced: peripheral blood. This TCR was sampled from a woman aged 70-85 years with acute or convalescent COVID-19.

Here the CDR3 reads CSVSLGQDYGYTF. CDR3 DNA sequence: TGCAGCGTTTCTCTTGGACAGGACTATGGCTACACCTTC. The V gene is TRBV29-1, the J gene TRBJ1-2; TRBD1 matches at 7 bases. The junction had 6 bases not matched to a gene; V was cut back by 5 bases and J by 3 bases. The CDR3 runs 13 residues. CDR1 and CDR2 from the germline V gene are SQVTM and ANQGSEA.